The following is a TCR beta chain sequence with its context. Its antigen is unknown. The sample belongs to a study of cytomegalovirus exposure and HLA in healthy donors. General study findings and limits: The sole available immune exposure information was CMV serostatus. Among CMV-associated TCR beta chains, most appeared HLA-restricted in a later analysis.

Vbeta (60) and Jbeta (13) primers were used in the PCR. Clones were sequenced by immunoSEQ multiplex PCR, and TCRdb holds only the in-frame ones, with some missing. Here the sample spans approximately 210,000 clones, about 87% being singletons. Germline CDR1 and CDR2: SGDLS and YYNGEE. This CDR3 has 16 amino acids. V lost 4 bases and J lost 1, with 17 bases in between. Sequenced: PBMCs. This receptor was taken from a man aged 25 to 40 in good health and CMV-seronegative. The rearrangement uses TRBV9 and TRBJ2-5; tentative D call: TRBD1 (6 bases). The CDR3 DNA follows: TGTGCCAGCAGCCAAGAGGGGGATTTCGTCCAAGAGACCCAGTACTTC. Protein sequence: CASSQEGDFVQETQYF.